The next 15 T cell receptor beta chains were all read from a single sample in a study of blood T cells in healthy people across ages. Then a second PCR, running about 6 to 12 cycles, was carried out with a sample-barcoded 5' primer and a J-beta primer mix. TCRdb independently ran MiXCR on the 5' RACE reads; one entry per CDR3 protein. The table lists hundreds of thousands of distinct CDR3 sequences, 56% of them singletons. The sequencing input was blood. Receptor source: a middle-aged man in good health.

This clonotype was seen a few times. The rearrangement uses TRBV27 and TRBJ1-5; no definite D call. V lost 6 bases, J lost 2 bases, and 8 bases lay in between. The CDR3 covers 13 residues. Germline assignment: CDR1 MNHEY and CDR2 SMNVEV (reference sequence). The chain's CDR3 is CASRLGGNQPQHF. The CDR3 DNA reads TGTGCCAGCAGGCTTGGGGGCAATCAGCCCCAGCATTTT.

The chain employs TRBV7-3 and TRBJ1-1, with a weak D call TRBD1 (5 bases). V dropped 9 bases and J dropped 0 bases, with 11 bases sitting between them. The CDR3 has 13 residues. Germline V gene lookup returns CDR1 SGHTA and CDR2 FQGTGA. In DNA form, the CDR3 reads TGTGCCAGGCTAGGGGTTATGAACACTGAAGCTTTCTTT. Amino acids: CARLGVMNTEAFF.

This chain joins TRBV6-5 and TRBJ1-4, with D unresolved. V lost 7 bases to trimming and J lost 7 bases, with 16 bases between them. This CDR3 has 14 residues. Germline assignment: CDR1 MNHEY and CDR2 SVGAGI. The CDR3 DNA reads as TGTGCCAGCACCCGAGGACGAATGGGTGAAAAACTGTTTTTT. Its translation: CASTRGRMGEKLFF.

This clonotype was observed a few times. The chain carries TRBV11-1 and TRBJ2-1; 8 bases match TRBD2. Germline CDR1 and CDR2: SGHAT and FQDESV (reference sequence). The CDR3 runs to 13 residues. Trimming at V came to 4 bases and at J to 13 bases, leaving 9 bases not matched to a gene. The CDR3 protein is CASSSPPGLGQFF. The CDR3 DNA reads as TGTGCCAGCAGCTCACCACCGGGACTAGGACAGTTCTTC.

The genes are TRBV4-2 and TRBJ1-6, with D unclear. The germline gives CDR1 LGHNA, CDR2 YNFKEQ. The V gene lost 5 bases and the J gene lost 0 bases, with 11 bases spanning the gap. The CDR3 covers 16 residues. Here the CDR3 reads CASSSQSSSYNSPLHF. In DNA, the CDR3 is TGTGCCAGCAGCTCACAGTCAAGCTCCTATAATTCACCCCTCCACTTT.

In this sample, this clonotype turned up a few times. The rearrangement links TRBV9 to TRBJ2-3; the match to TRBD2 covers 9 bases. This CDR3 comprises 15 residues. The ends lost 0 bases at V and 3 bases at J; junction bases unmatched: 2. The germline V gene encodes CDR1 SGDLS and CDR2 YYNGEE. CDR3 protein: CASSVGGLATDTQYF. CDR3 nucleotide sequence: TGTGCCAGCAGCGTAGGGGGACTAGCTACAGATACGCAGTATTTT.

This rearrangement joins TRBV7-9 to TRBJ2-3; TRBD2 aligns across 8 bases. J was trimmed by 2 bases and V by 4 bases; bases with no gene match: 8. CDR1 is SEHNR, CDR2 FQNEAQ, per germline (reference sequence). The CDR3 length is 16 residues. CDR3 region: CASSSSGTRPTDTQYF. The CDR3 DNA follows: TGTGCCAGCAGCTCCTCCGGGACTAGACCCACAGATACGCAGTATTTT. Full variable domain (outside the CDR3, taken from reference TRBV7-9 and TRBJ2-3): DTGVSQNPRHKITKRGQNVTFRCDPISEHNRLYWYRQTLGQGPEFLTYFQNEAQLEKSRLLSDRFSAERPKGSFSTLEIQRTEQGDSAMYLCASSSSGTRPTDTQYFGPGTRLTVL.

The CDR3 loop reads CATSRDSGEETQYF. CDR3 DNA sequence: TGTGCCACCAGCAGAGATTCGGGCGAAGAGACCCAGTACTTC. This sequence joins TRBV15 and TRBJ2-5; D remains unclear. Germline CDR1 and CDR2: LNHNV and YYDKDF (reference sequence). The CDR3 has 14 amino acids. The V end was cut by 0 bases, the J end by 3 bases, with 8 bases between.

The chain recombines TRBV28 with TRBJ1-5; D gene ambiguous. Germline CDR1 and CDR2: MDHEN and SYDVKM. Trimming cost V 4 bases and J 3 bases, with 7 bases left between them. The CDR3 sequence is 13 residues long. Here the CDR3 DNA reads TGTGCCAGCAGTTCGGAGCCCAATCAGCCCCAGCATTTT. This encodes CASSSEPNQPQHF.

This clonotype has more than one count but fewer than ten. The chain uses TRBV6-1 and TRBJ1-5; D not resolved. This CDR3 contains 14 residues. Germline lookup yields CDR1 MNHNS and CDR2 SASEGT. With 5 bases removed from V and 0 bases from J, the gap between germline ends came to 8 bases. CDR3 amino acids: CASSWSYSNQPQHF. CDR3 nucleotide sequence: TGTGCCAGCAGTTGGTCATATAGCAATCAGCCCCAGCATTTT.

This clonotype has a handful of counts. The chain couples TRBV7-3 to TRBJ2-1; 8 positions agree with TRBD2. Germline CDR1 reads SGHTA; CDR2 reads FQGTGA. The CDR3 contains 14 residues. V lost 5 bases to trimming and J lost 6 bases; unmatched junction nucleotides: 6. The CDR3 loop is CASSLRLATNEQFF. CDR3 DNA: TGTGCCAGCAGCCTCCGACTAGCGACCAATGAGCAGTTCTTC.

J is TRBJ2-4 and V is TRBV4-2; 10 nucleotides align to TRBD2. CDR1 and CDR2 from the germline V gene are LGHNA and YNFKEQ. The CDR3 covers 16 residues. Trimming removed 1 base from V and 0 bases from J; junction bases left unmatched: 0. This CDR3 reads CASSQGLAGAKNIQYF. CDR3 sequence (DNA): TGTGCCAGCAGCCAAGGACTAGCGGGAGCCAAAAACATTCAGTACTTC.

There are many counts of this clonotype. The rearrangement joins TRBV6-2 or TRBV6-3 to TRBJ2-3, with TRBD2 matching over 12 bases. The V and J ends lost 6 bases and 7 bases, in that order; junction bases with no gene match: 11. The CDR3 totals 16 residues. The germline CDR1 and CDR2 sequences are MNHEY and SVGEGT. This CDR3 reads CASREPGLAGSYTQYF. CDR3 nucleotide sequence: TGTGCCAGCAGGGAACCGGGACTAGCGGGTAGTTATACGCAGTATTTT.

This chain uses TRBV2 with TRBJ2-3; unclear D gene. This CDR3 is 13 amino acids long. Germline V CDR1 and CDR2: SNHLY, FYNNEI. V lost 4 bases to trimming and J lost 5 bases, with 10 bases between them. For the CDR3, the DNA is TGTGCCAGCAGTGTGTGGGGTGGAGATACGCAGTATTTT. Translated, it gives CASSVWGGDTQYF.

This clonotype was observed a few times. The rearrangement links TRBV20-1 to TRBJ2-1; tentatively, D is TRBD2 (5 bases). V lost 4 bases and J lost 6, with 13 bases in between. Germline V gives CDR1 DFQATT, CDR2 SNEGSKA (reference sequence). The CDR3 is made up of 13 amino acids. The DNA for the CDR3 is TGCAGTGCTACCTACACTAGTTTCAATGAGCAGTTCTTC. This translates into CSATYTSFNEQFF.